Listed here are 14 T cell receptor beta chains from one sample, sequenced in a study of T cell responses to AZD1222 COVID-19 vaccine. Measured with immunoSEQ multiplex PCR; TCRdb has only the in-frame clones, and not every one. This repertoire shows 65,000 to 75,000 clones, 80% to 90% found once; its top ten account for about 20%. Sequences were derived from peripheral blood, sampled on day 0 of AZD1222 vaccination. These receptors were obtained from an adult in good health.

This rearrangement joins TRBV20-1 to TRBJ1-5, with a weak D call TRBD1 (5 bases). Germline CDR1 is DFQATT and CDR2 is SNEGSKA (reference sequence). This CDR3 comprises 14 residues. Trimming stripped 3 bases from V and 0 bases from J, with 9 bases between. CDR3 nucleotides: TGCAGTGCTAGTGGGGGAGATAGCAATCAGCCCCAGCATTTT. It is translated as CSASGGDSNQPQHF.

The chain employs TRBV7-8 and TRBJ2-7; 10 bases map to TRBD2. V lost 2 bases, J lost 6 bases, and 7 bases stayed unmatched. This CDR3 has 15 residues. Germline CDR1 is SGHVS and CDR2 is FQNEAQ. The CDR3 is CASSLLLAGDLEQYF. CDR3 DNA: TGTGCCAGCAGCTTACTGCTAGCGGGAGATCTCGAGCAGTACTTC.

This chain uses TRBV6-2 or TRBV6-3 with TRBJ1-4; 12 bases align to TRBD1. V shed 4 bases, J shed 2 bases, and the junction held 14 bases outside the gene matches. CDR3 length equals 20 residues. Germline V gives CDR1 MNHEY, CDR2 SVGEGT. DNA for the CDR3: TGTGCCAGCAGTTTTCGCCCCGGGACAGGGGGCTTAGCGACTAATGAAAAACTGTTTTTT. Translated: CASSFRPGTGGLATNEKLFF.

This clone has just one count. The rearrangement links TRBV6-5 to TRBJ1-6; D is unresolved. Looked up from germline, CDR1 is MNHEY and CDR2 is SVGAGI. This CDR3 comprises 15 residues. V was shortened by 3 bases and J by 9 bases, with 15 bases between the two germline ends. The CDR3 bases are TGTGCCAGCAGTTATCTCGGAGCCCTAGGTTCACCCCTCCACTTT. Its translation is CASSYLGALGSPLHF.

The chain couples TRBV21-1 to TRBJ2-1. TRBV21-1 is recorded as a pseudogene. CDR3 length: 12 residues. The CDR3 DNA follows: TGTGCCAGCAAGGGATCCTACAATGAGCAGTTCTTC. This codes for CASKGSYNEQFF.

The chain is built from TRBV7-3 and TRBJ1-3; D unresolved. Trimming took off 2 bases at V and 0 bases at J, with 5 bases between the two ends. Per the germline V gene, CDR1 is SGHTA and CDR2 is FQGTGA. The CDR3 has 14 residues. The CDR3 DNA follows: TGTGCCAGCAGCTTAGACCCCTCTGGAAACACCATATATTTT. Translated: CASSLDPSGNTIYF. The full variable domain, rest sourced from reference TRBV7-3 and TRBJ1-3, is GAGVSQTPSNKVTEKGKYVELRCDPISGHTALYWYRQSLGQGPEFLIYFQGTGAADDSGLPNDRFFAVRPEGSVSTLKIQRTERGDSAVYLCASSLDPSGNTIYFGEGSWLTVV.

The chain recombines TRBV9 with TRBJ2-7; TRBD2 matches at 8 bases. Germline V gene data show CDR1 as SGDLS and CDR2 as YYNGEE. Trimming at V came to 3 bases and at J to 6 bases, leaving 11 bases not matched to a gene. CDR3 size: 15 residues. This CDR3 reads CASSETERGSSEQYF. The CDR3 DNA reads TGTGCCAGCAGCGAGACAGAGCGGGGGTCTTCCGAGCAGTACTTC. The whole variable domain, filled in from reference TRBV9 and TRBJ2-7, reads DSGVTQTPKHLITATGQRVTLRCSPRSGDLSVYWYQQSLDQGLQFLIQYYNGEERAKGNILERFSAQQFPDLHSELNLSSLELGDSALYFCASSETERGSSEQYFGPGTRLTVT.

V is TRBV5-4 and J is TRBJ2-7, with 9 bases matching TRBD2. Germline V lookup: CDR1 SGHNT, CDR2 YYREEE (reference sequence). Losses at the gene ends were 2 bases for V and 5 bases for J; bases not matched to a gene: 8. The length of the CDR3 is 15 residues. This CDR3 is CASSFSGGGVDEQYF. For the CDR3, the DNA is TGTGCCAGCAGCTTTTCAGGCGGGGGGGTCGACGAGCAGTACTTC.

The V call is TRBV27, the J call TRBJ2-2; D call uncertain. This CDR3 comprises 14 residues. V lost 3 bases and J 6 bases, leaving 11 bases between the germline ends. Germline V lookup: CDR1 MNHEY, CDR2 SMNVEV (reference sequence). The CDR3 nucleotides read TGTGCCAGCAGTTTGGGCAACCCTCCCGGGGAGCTGTTTTTT. Amino acids: CASSLGNPPGELFF.

This CDR3 is CASSLTSPGGGTDTQYF. Here the CDR3 DNA reads TGTGCCAGCAGCTTAACATCGCCGGGGGGTGGCACAGATACGCAGTATTTT. The gene calls are TRBV7-9 and TRBJ2-3, with 7 positions matching TRBD2. V shed 2 bases, J shed 1 base, and the junction held 9 bases outside the gene matches. This CDR3 has 17 residues. From germline, CDR1 is SEHNR and CDR2 FQNEAQ (reference sequence).

This clone has ten or more counts. The rearrangement links TRBV28 to TRBJ2-7, with D perhaps being TRBD1 or TRBD2 (5 bases each). V was cut by 8 bases and J by 1 base, with 18 bases left in between. Germline V gene lookup returns CDR1 MDHEN and CDR2 SYDVKM. The CDR3 sequence is 15 residues long. The CDR3 loop is CASGLLGTGSYEQYF. The CDR3 DNA sequence: TGTGCCAGCGGTCTTTTGGGGACGGGTTCCTACGAGCAGTACTTC.

This clone has a single count. The chain couples TRBV24-1 to TRBJ2-3; no reliable D call. Germline loops: CDR1 KGHDR, CDR2 SFDVKD. Trimming removed 3 bases at V and 0 bases at J, with 15 bases between. The CDR3 spans 17 residues. CDR3 nucleotide sequence: TGTGCCACCAGTGATCCACTCCACAGCCTGAGCACAGATACGCAGTATTTT. It is translated as CATSDPLHSLSTDTQYF.

The V gene is TRBV27, the J gene TRBJ2-3; 11 bases align to TRBD2. V trimming: 1 base; J trimming: 4 bases; junction bases outside the gene matches: 13. CDR1 and CDR2 from the germline V gene are MNHEY and SMNVEV (reference sequence). The CDR3 is 19 amino acids. The CDR3 sequence is CASSLLGLAGGTVADTQYF. The CDR3 DNA reads TGTGCCAGCAGTTTATTGGGTCTAGCGGGGGGTACGGTGGCAGATACGCAGTATTTT.

J is TRBJ1-5 and V is TRBV7-8; D is possibly TRBD1 (6 bases). CDR1 SGHVS and CDR2 FQNEAQ come from the germline V gene. The CDR3 covers 17 residues. V gave up 1 base and J gave up 6 bases, with 19 bases separating them. The CDR3 here is CASSLGYRDGLRQPQHF. Written as DNA, the CDR3 is TGTGCCAGCAGCTTAGGGTACAGGGATGGCTTGCGTCAGCCCCAGCATTTT.